This is a list of T cell receptor beta chains from one sample in a study of T cell repertoires in cytomegalovirus infection. TCRdb ran MiXCR on the reads and lists one entry per CDR3 protein. This table has some 150,000 distinct CDR3 sequences, 23% appearing once. The sample consisted of PBMCs. The receptors come from a human donor in good health (CMV status not recorded). Some clones in this sample may be carry-over from other donors' samples. CDR3s include the opening cysteine and the closing phenylalanine or tryptophan. Each record gives: J gene, V gene, clone size, D gene, CDR3 protein, CDR3 DNA. The D gene is left open where the match is weak. Part of the rows lack a size; the others show once, few, many or a class for expanded clones.

TRBJ1-1 TRBV15 NA TRBD1 CATSRIHGTGNTEAFF TGTGCCACCAGCAGGATTCATGGGACAGGGAACACTGAAGCTTTCTTT
TRBJ2-5 TRBV7-2 many NA CASSPNPAQETQYF TGTGCCAGCAGCCCAAACCCAGCACAAGAGACCCAGTACTTC
TRBJ2-1 TRBV7-3 few NA CASSLRAGSSSYNEQFF TGTGCCAGCAGCTTAAGGGCGGGATCTAGCTCCTACAATGAGCAGTTCTTC
TRBJ2-3 TRBV9 few NA CASSQSVGGGRTDTQYF TGTGCCAGCAGCCAATCAGTCGGGGGAGGCCGCACAGATACGCAGTATTTT
TRBJ2-2 TRBV6-2/TRBV6-3 NA TRBD2 CASSYEGGPNTGELFF TGTGCCAGCAGTTACGAGGGAGGGCCGAACACCGGGGAGCTGTTTTTT
TRBJ1-1 TRBV5-1 few NA CASSLGGGVRNTEAFF TGCGCCAGCAGCTTGGGCGGGGGCGTGCGGAACACTGAAGCTTTCTTT
TRBJ2-7 TRBV19 NA NA CATSFGSYEQYF TGTGCCACCTCTTTCGGGAGCTACGAGCAGTACTTC
TRBJ1-6 TRBV5-1 NA TRBD1 CASRADRASAPLHF TGCGCCAGCAGGGCGGACAGGGCCTCGGCACCCCTCCACTTT
TRBJ1-4 TRBV7-9 many NA CASSLPRGNEKLFF TGTGCCAGCAGCTTACCCCGGGGCAATGAAAAACTGTTTTTT
TRBJ2-6 TRBV7-2 NA NA CASSLVVPGLGGTNVLTF TGTGCCAGCAGCTTAGTAGTTCCGGGACTTGGGGGGACCAACGTCCTGACTTTT
TRBJ2-1 TRBV6-9 few NA CASSYWARWAPPPIPAYNEQFF TGTGCCAGCAGTTATTGGGCGAGGTGGGCGCCACCCCCCATACCGGCCTACAATGAGCAGTTCTTC
TRBJ2-1 TRBV28 NA TRBD2 CASSLPSGGSSYNEQFF TGTGCCAGCAGTTTACCTAGCGGGGGGAGCTCCTACAATGAGCAGTTCTTC
TRBJ1-2 TRBV6-2/TRBV6-3 NA NA CASSYSSGATNYGYTF TGTGCCAGCAGTTACTCGAGTGGAGCAACTAACTATGGCTACACCTTC
TRBJ1-4 TRBV7-2 NA TRBD1 CASSKTGVANAKLFF TGTGCCAGCAGCAAGACAGGGGTTGCTAATGCAAAACTGTTTTTT
TRBJ2-1 TRBV19 NA TRBD2 CASSVLAGDSYNEQFF TGTGCCAGTAGCGTACTAGCGGGAGACTCCTACAATGAGCAGTTCTTC
TRBJ2-7 TRBV6-1 NA NA CASKQASESSYEQHF TGTGCCAGCAAGCAAGCTAGCGAGAGCTCCTACGAGCAGCACTTC
TRBJ2-7 TRBV12-3/TRBV12-4 NA TRBD2 CASSPPGGETTPSREQYF TGTGCCAGCAGCCCCCCCGGGGGGGAGACTACACCCAGTAGGGAGCAGTACTTC
TRBJ1-6 TRBV25-1 few NA CASRAGNNSPLHF TGTGCCAGCAGGGCAGGGAATAATTCACCCCTCCACTTT
TRBJ2-5 TRBV15 once NA CATSRDPNRAWETQYF TGTGCCACCAGCAGAGATCCAAACAGGGCTTGGGAGACCCAGTACTTC
TRBJ1-1 TRBV7-2 many NA CASSLARKNTEAFF TGTGCCAGCAGCTTAGCGCGCAAGAACACTGAAGCTTTCTTT
TRBJ2-1 TRBV20-1 few NA CSARSWREAREQFF TGCAGTGCTAGGAGTTGGCGGGAAGCAAGGGAGCAGTTCTTC
TRBJ1-5 TRBV5-1 few NA CASSPGGPKGPQHF TGCGCCAGCAGCCCGGGTGGGCCGAAAGGGCCCCAGCATTTT